In its sample, the clone carrying this T cell receptor beta chain was seen many times. The target antigen is unknown. This sample was taken from a study of response to subunit inactivated influenza vaccine. Study-level results: Seasonal influenza vaccination, on each occasion, was suggested by the authors to recruit few new T cells.

V lost 6 bases and J lost 8; bases outside the gene matches: 13. The CDR3 is 16 amino acids. The V gene's germline CDR1 is SGHRS and CDR2 YFSETQ. TCRdb reanalysed the RT-PCR reads using MiXCR and keeps one entry per CDR3 protein. Here the sample spans around 580,000 distinct CDR3 sequences, around 15% being singletons. The TCR originated in a man between 50 and 59 years old who received an inactivated influenza vaccine. This material consisted of PBMCs from blood, taken approximately 12 days after vaccination. V and J are TRBV5-1 and TRBJ2-1; 11 positions match TRBD1. As DNA, the CDR3 is TGCGCCAGCAACCGAGTCGGGACAGGGGGTTTTGATGAGCAGTTCTTC. Amino acids: CASNRVGTGGFDEQFF.